These T cell receptor beta chains were read from a single sample in a study of T cell responses to AZD1222 COVID-19 vaccine. Measured with immunoSEQ multiplex PCR; TCRdb has only the in-frame clones, and not every one. The repertoire holds 100,000 or so clones, with 85% to 90% as singletons. The input for sequencing was peripheral blood, taken on day 0 of AZD1222 vaccination. The source of these receptors is an adult in good health. Each CDR3 is given without its conserved first and last residue.

j_call	v_call	cdr3_aa
TRBJ2-4	TRBV7-9	ASARDSSAKNIQY
TRBJ1-1	TRBV2	ASSPLTGVRAF
TRBJ1-2	TRBV28	ATSNAANYGYT
TRBJ1-6	TRBV27	ASSSTSVSSPLH
TRBJ2-1	TRBV10-2	ASSWTVNNEQF
TRBJ1-1	TRBV21-1	ASSKALSRGRGTTEAF
TRBJ1-6	TRBV7-2	ASSLDRRGLDSPLH
TRBJ1-6	TRBV28	ASRRRQVDNSPLH
TRBJ2-1	TRBV19	ASSIGTGGQGEQF
TRBJ1-1	TRBV4-2	ASSQGQGFSEAF
TRBJ2-4	TRBV3-1/TRBV3-2	ASSQAGILAKNIQY
TRBJ1-2	TRBV6-2/TRBV6-3	ASSPRDPRGYT
TRBJ1-6	TRBV19	ASTLSHRDIYTPLH
TRBJ1-4	TRBV20-1	SASNLGTNEKLF
TRBJ1-2	TRBV2	ASSLWQDYGYT
TRBJ1-6	TRBV21-1	ASSPPGTEGDMAFLNSPLH
TRBJ2-1	TRBV5-1	ASSLVGGHSYNEQF
TRBJ1-5	TRBV2	ASSESDRVQPQH
TRBJ1-4	TRBV4-1	ASSQVGNSRRSEKLF
TRBJ1-6	TRBV6-5	ASRGGTRHNSPLH
TRBJ2-7	TRBV11-2	ASSSGQGLY
TRBJ2-7	TRBV5-1	ASSRWAGDYEQY
TRBJ2-2	TRBV5-1	ASSSTSKTGSYAGELF
TRBJ2-1	TRBV5-1	ASSLVQGPHEQF
TRBJ2-7	TRBV28	ASSFLFPHEGGITYEQY
TRBJ2-1	TRBV20-1	SASRASGDNEQF
TRBJ2-1	TRBV11-2	ASSFGTGGAYNEQF
TRBJ2-7	TRBV7-2	ASSLSQSHEQY
TRBJ2-5	TRBV19	ASSSEGETQY
TRBJ1-5	TRBV21-1	ASKEGGQGGQPQH
TRBJ1-1	TRBV5-5	ASSPTRRGNTEAF
TRBJ1-4	TRBV28	ASTRVKEKLF
TRBJ1-5	TRBV12-3/TRBV12-4	ASSRRNQPQH
TRBJ1-6	TRBV19	ASSLRQANSPLH
TRBJ1-1	TRBV19	ASSNQYPEAF
TRBJ1-2	TRBV14	ASSWELAPHLDGYT
TRBJ1-4	TRBV14	ASSLRPNSNEKLF
TRBJ1-1	TRBV3-1/TRBV3-2	ASSRDQGARAF
TRBJ2-7	TRBV11-3	ASSPLAGGHYEQY
TRBJ1-2	TRBV5-1	ASNDEGGHGYT
TRBJ1-1	TRBV7-9	ASSEGRGVNTEAF
TRBJ2-1	TRBV2	ASGGNEQF
TRBJ1-3	TRBV6-5	ASKENTIY